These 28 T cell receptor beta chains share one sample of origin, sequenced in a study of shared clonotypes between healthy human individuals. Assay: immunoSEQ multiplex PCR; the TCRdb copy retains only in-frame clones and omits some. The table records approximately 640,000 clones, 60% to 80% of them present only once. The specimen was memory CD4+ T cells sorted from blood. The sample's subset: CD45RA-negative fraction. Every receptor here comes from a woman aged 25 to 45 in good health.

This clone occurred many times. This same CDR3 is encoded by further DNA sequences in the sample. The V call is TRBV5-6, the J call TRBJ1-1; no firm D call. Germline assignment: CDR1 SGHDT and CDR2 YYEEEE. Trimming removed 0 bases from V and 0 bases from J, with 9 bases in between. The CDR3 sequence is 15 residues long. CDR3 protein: CASSLGLGLNTEAFF. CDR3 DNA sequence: TGTGCCAGCAGCTTGGGGTTAGGCTTGAACACTGAAGCTTTCTTT. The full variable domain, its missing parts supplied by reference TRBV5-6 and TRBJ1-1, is DAGVTQSPTHLIKTRGQQVTLRCSPKSGHDTVSWYQQALGQGPQFIFQYYEEEERQRGNFPDRFSGHQFPNYSSELNVNALLLGDSALYLCASSLGLGLNTEAFFGQGTRLTVV.

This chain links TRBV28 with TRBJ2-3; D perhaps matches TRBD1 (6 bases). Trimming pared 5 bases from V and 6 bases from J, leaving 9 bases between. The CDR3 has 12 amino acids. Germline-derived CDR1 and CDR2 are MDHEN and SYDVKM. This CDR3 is CASSRGWDTQYF. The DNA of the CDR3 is TGTGCCAGCAGTAGGGGGTGGGATACGCAGTATTTT.

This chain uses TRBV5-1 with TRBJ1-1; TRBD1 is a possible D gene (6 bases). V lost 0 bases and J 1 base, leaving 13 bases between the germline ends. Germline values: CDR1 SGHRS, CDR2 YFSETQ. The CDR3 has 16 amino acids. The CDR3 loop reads CASSLVGGLTNTEAFF. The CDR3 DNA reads TGCGCCAGCAGCTTGGTCGGGGGCCTTACGAACACTGAAGCTTTCTTT.

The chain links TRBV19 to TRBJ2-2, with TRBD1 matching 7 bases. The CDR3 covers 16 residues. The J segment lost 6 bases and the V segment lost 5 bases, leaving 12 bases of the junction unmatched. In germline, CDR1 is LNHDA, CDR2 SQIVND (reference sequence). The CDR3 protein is CASSPDRAGSSGELFF. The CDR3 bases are TGTGCCAGTAGTCCAGACAGGGCGGGTAGCTCCGGGGAGCTGTTTTTT.

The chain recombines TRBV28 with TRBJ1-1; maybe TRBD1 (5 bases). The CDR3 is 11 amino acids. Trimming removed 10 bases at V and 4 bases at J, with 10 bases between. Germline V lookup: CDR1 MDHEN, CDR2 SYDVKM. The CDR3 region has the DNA TGTGCCACCAGGGTAGTCACTGAAGCTTTCTTT. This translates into CATRVVTEAFF. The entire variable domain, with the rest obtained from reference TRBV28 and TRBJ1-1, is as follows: DVKVTQSSRYLVKRTGEKVFLECVQDMDHENMFWYRQDPGLGLRLIYFSYDVKMKEKGDIPEGYSVSREKKERFSLILESASTNQTSMYLCATRVVTEAFFGQGTRLTVV.

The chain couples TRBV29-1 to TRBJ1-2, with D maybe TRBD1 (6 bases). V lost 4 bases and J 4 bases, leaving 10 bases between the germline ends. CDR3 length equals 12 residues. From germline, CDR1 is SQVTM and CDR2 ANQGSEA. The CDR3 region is CSVGRDTYGYTF. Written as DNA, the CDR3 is TGCAGCGTTGGCCGGGACACCTATGGCTACACCTTC. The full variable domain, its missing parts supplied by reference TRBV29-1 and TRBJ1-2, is SAVISQKPSRDICQRGTSLTIQCQVDSQVTMMFWYRQQPGQSLTLIATANQGSEATYESGFVIDKFPISRPNLTFSTLTVSNMSPEDSSIYLCSVGRDTYGYTFGSGTRLTVV.

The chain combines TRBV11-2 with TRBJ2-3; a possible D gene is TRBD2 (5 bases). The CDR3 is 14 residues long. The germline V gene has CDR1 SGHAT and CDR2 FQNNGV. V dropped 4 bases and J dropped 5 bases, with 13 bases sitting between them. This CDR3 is CASSSAWAGDTQYF. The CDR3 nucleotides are TGTGCCAGCAGCTCAGCTTGGGCGGGAGATACGCAGTATTTT. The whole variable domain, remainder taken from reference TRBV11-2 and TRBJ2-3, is EAGVAQSPRYKIIEKRQSVAFWCNPISGHATLYWYQQILGQGPKLLIQFQNNGVVDDSQLPKDRFSAERLKGVDSTLKIQPAKLEDSAVYLCASSSAWAGDTQYFGPGTRLTVL.

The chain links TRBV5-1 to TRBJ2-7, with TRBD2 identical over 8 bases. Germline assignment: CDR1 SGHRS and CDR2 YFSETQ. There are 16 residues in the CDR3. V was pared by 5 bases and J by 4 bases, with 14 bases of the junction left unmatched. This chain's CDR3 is CASSSSGTRKSYEQYF. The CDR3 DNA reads TGCGCCAGCAGTTCTTCCGGGACTAGAAAGTCTTACGAGCAGTACTTC.

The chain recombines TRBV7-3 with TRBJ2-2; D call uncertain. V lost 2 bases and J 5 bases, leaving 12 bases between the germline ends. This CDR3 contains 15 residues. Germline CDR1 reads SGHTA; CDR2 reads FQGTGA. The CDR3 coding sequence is TGTGCCAGCAGCTTAGCGACACCCAGAACCGGGGAGCTGTTTTTT. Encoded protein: CASSLATPRTGELFF.

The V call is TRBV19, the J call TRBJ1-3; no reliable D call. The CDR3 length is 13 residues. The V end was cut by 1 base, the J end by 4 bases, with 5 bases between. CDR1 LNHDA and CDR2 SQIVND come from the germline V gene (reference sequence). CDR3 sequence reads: CASSIVGGNTIYF. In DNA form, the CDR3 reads TGTGCCAGTAGTATAGTAGGAGGAAACACCATATATTTT.

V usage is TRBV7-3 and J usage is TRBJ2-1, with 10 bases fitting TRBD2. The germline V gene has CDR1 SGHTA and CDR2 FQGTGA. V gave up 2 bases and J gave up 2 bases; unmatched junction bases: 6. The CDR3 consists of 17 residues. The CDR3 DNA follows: TGTGCCAGCAGCTTAGCGGCTAGCGGGAGTACCTACAATGAGCAGTTCTTC. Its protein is CASSLAASGSTYNEQFF.

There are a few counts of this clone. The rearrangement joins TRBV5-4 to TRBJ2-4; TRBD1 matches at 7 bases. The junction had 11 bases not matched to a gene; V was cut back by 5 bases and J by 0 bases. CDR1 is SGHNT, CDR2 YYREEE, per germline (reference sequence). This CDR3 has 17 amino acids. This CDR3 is CASSDTGARVAKNIQYF. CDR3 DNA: TGTGCCAGCAGTGATACAGGGGCGCGGGTAGCCAAAAACATTCAGTACTTC.

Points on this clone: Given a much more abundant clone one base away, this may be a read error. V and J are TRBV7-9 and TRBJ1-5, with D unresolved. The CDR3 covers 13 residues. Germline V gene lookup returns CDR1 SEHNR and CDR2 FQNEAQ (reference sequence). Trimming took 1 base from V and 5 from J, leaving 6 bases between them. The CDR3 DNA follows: TGTGCCAGCAGCTTAGGGGGTTATCAGCCCCAGCATTTT. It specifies CASSLGGYQPQHF.

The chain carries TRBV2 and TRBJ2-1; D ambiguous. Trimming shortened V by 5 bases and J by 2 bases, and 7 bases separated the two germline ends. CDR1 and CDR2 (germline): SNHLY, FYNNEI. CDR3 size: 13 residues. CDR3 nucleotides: TGTGCCAGCAGTCGACAAACCTACAATGAGCAGTTCTTC. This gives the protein CASSRQTYNEQFF.

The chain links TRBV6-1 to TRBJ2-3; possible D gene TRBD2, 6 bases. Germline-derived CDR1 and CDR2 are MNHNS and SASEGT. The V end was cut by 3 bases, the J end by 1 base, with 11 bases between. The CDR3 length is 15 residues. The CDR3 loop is CASSDWGVGTDTQYF. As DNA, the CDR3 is TGTGCCAGCAGTGATTGGGGGGTGGGCACAGATACGCAGTATTTT.

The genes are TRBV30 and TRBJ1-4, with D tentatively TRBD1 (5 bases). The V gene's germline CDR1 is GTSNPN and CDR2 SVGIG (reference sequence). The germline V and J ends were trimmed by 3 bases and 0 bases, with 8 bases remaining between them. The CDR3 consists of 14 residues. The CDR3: CAWSAGTTNEKLFF. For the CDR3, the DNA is TGTGCCTGGAGCGCAGGGACAACTAATGAAAAACTGTTTTTT.

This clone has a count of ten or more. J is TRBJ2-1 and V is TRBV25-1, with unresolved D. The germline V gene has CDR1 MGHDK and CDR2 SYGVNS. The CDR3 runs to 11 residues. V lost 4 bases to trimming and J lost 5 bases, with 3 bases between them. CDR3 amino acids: CASSVHNEQFF. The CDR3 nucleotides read TGTGCCAGCAGTGTACACAATGAGCAGTTCTTC.

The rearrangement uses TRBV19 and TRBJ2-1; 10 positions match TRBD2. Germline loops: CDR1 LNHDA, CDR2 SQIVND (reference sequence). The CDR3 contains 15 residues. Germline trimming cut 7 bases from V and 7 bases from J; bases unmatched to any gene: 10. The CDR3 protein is CASTPRSSGRNEQFF. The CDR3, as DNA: TGTGCCAGTACCCCTCGGTCTAGCGGGAGAAATGAGCAGTTCTTC.

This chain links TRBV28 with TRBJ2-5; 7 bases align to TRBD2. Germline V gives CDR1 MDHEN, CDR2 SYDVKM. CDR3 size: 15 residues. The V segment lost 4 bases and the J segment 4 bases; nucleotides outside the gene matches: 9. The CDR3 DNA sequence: TGTGCCAGCAGTTCCCAAGGCGGGGGACCAGAGACCCAGTACTTC. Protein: CASSSQGGGPETQYF.

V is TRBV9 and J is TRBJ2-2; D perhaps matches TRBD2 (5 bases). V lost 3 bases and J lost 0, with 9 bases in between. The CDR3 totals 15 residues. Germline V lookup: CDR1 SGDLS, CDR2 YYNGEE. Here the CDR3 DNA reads TGTGCCAGCAGCGGGACTCCATCGAACACCGGGGAGCTGTTTTTT. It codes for CASSGTPSNTGELFF.

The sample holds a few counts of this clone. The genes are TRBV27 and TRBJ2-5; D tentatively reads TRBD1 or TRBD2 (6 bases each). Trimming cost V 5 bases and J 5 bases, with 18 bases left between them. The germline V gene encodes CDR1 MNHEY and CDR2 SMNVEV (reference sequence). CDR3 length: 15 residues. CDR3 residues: CASSQALRGGETQYF. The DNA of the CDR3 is TGTGCCAGCAGTCAAGCCCTCCGAGGGGGGGAGACCCAGTACTTC.

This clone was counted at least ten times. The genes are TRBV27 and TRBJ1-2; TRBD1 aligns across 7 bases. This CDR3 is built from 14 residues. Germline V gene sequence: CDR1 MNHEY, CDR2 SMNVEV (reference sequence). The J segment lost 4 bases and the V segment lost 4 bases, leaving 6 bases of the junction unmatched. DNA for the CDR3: TGTGCCAGCAGTTACTCGACAGGGAGCTATGGCTACACCTTC. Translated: CASSYSTGSYGYTF.

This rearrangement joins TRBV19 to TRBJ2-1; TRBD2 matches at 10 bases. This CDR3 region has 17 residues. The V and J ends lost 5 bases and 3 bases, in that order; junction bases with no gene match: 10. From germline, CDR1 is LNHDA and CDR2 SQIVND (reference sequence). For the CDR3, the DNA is TGTGCCAGTAGTTCACCCCAAGCGGGAGGGGGCTACAATGAGCAGTTCTTC. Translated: CASSSPQAGGGYNEQFF.

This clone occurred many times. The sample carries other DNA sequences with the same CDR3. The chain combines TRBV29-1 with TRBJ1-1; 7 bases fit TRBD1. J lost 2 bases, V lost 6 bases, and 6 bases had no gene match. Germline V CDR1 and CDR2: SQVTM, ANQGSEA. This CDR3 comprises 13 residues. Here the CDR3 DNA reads TGCAGCGTCTACGGGACAGATAACACTGAAGCTTTCTTT. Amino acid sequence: CSVYGTDNTEAFF.

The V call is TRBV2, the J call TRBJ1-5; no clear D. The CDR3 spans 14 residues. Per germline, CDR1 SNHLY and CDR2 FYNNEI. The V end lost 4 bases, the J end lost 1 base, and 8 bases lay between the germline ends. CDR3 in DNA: TGTGCCAGCAGTGGCCAACGGAGCAATCAGCCCCAGCATTTT. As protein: CASSGQRSNQPQHF.

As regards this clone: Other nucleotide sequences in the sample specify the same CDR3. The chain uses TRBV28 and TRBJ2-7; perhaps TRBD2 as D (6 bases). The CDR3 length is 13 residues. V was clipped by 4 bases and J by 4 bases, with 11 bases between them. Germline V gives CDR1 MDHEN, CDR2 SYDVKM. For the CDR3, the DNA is TGTGCCAGCAGTTCCGGGGACTCATACGAGCAGTACTTC. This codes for CASSSGDSYEQYF.

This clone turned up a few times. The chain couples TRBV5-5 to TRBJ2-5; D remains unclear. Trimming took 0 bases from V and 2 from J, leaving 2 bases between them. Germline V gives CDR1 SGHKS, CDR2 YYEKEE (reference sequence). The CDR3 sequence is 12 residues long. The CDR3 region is CASSLAQETQYF. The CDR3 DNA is TGTGCCAGCAGCTTGGCACAAGAGACCCAGTACTTC.

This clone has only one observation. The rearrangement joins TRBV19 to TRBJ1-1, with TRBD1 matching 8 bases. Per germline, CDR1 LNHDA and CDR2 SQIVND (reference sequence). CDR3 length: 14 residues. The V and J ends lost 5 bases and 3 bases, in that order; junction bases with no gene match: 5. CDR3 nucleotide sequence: TGTGCCAGTAGTCGGGACAGGATAGACACTGAAGCTTTCTTT. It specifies CASSRDRIDTEAFF.